The 16 T cell receptor beta chains listed next were all sequenced from one sample in a study of T cell responses to AZD1222 COVID-19 vaccine. The assay was immunoSEQ multiplex PCR, and TCRdb's table has in-frame clones only and misses some. The sample includes approximately 100,000 clones, around nine tenths of them seen just once. The material sequenced was peripheral blood, taken on day 0 of AZD1222 vaccination. These receptors all come from an adult in good health.

This clone was recorded only once. V is TRBV18 and J is TRBJ2-1; 7 nucleotides align to TRBD1. The CDR3 runs to 16 residues. Trimming at V came to 3 bases and at J to 5 bases, leaving 10 bases not matched to a gene. Germline CDR1 and CDR2: KGHSH and LQKENI. The CDR3 sequence is CASSPPGQRTNNEQFF. In DNA form, the CDR3 reads TGTGCCAGCTCACCCCCGGGACAGAGAACCAACAATGAGCAGTTCTTC. Full variable domain (missing parts from reference TRBV18 and TRBJ2-1): NAGVMQNPRHLVRRRGQEARLRCSPMKGHSHVYWYRQLPEEGLKFMVYLQKENIIDESGMPKERFSAEFPKEGPSILRIQQVVRGDSAAYFCASSPPGQRTNNEQFFGPGTRLTVL.

CDR3 region: CASSRLFGVHSGANVLTF. In DNA form, the CDR3 reads TGTGCCAGCAGCCGTCTCTTCGGGGTGCACTCTGGGGCCAACGTCCTGACTTTC. The chain carries TRBV3-1 (or the pseudogene TRBV3-2) and TRBJ2-6; the D gene is possibly TRBD2 (5 bases). From germline, CDR1 is LGHDT and CDR2 YNNKEL (reference sequence). The CDR3 is 18 residues long. The ends were cut back, 4 bases at V and 0 bases at J, with 16 bases in the middle.

This chain links TRBV15 with TRBJ1-1; D remains unclear. V was trimmed by 0 bases and J by 7 bases, leaving 12 bases between them. Germline CDR1 and CDR2: LNHNV and YYDKDF (reference sequence). CDR3 length: 14 residues. The CDR3 nucleotides read TGTGCCACCAGCAGAGATAAGTGGGCGTTTGAAGCTTTCTTT. Translating it yields CATSRDKWAFEAFF.

The chain carries TRBV10-1 and TRBJ2-2; 10 bases agree with TRBD2. CDR1 is WNHNN and CDR2 is SYGVQD in the germline V gene (reference sequence). The CDR3 extends over 16 amino acids. V was clipped by 6 bases and J by 2 bases; unmatched bases: 6. The CDR3 DNA is TGCGCCAGCAGCACCGGGACTAGCGCCAACACCGGGGAGCTGTTTTTT. This gives the protein CASSTGTSANTGELFF.

The chain carries TRBV4-3 and TRBJ2-5; 8 bases are shared with TRBD1. Germline V gene data show CDR1 as LGHNA and CDR2 as YSLEER. The trim removed 1 base at V and 5 bases at J, leaving 12 bases unmatched. The CDR3 runs to 17 residues. CDR3 sequence (DNA): TGCGCCAGCAGCCAAGGGCTTCCGGGACAGGCGGCGGAGACCCAGTACTTC. It codes for CASSQGLPGQAAETQYF.

The chain has TRBV5-4 and TRBJ2-7; 7 nucleotides match TRBD1. Per germline, CDR1 SGHNT and CDR2 YYREEE (reference sequence). The CDR3 sequence is 15 residues long. V lost 2 bases, J lost 1 base, and 6 bases stayed unmatched. The CDR3 DNA follows: TGTGCCAGCAGCTTAGGACAGGTATCTTCCTACGAGCAGTACTTC. It is translated as CASSLGQVSSYEQYF.

The rearrangement uses TRBV11-2 and TRBJ1-1; 7 bases map to TRBD1. This CDR3 contains 14 residues. Germline CDR1 SGHAT, CDR2 FQNNGV. Trimming at V came to 3 bases and at J to 3 bases, leaving 4 bases not matched to a gene. Here the CDR3 reads CASSFRQGDTEAFF. In nucleotides, the CDR3 is TGTGCCAGCAGCTTTAGACAGGGCGACACTGAAGCTTTCTTT.

The chain is built from TRBV28 and TRBJ2-7; 7 nucleotides align to TRBD1. Germline lookup yields CDR1 MDHEN and CDR2 SYDVKM. CDR3 length equals 15 residues. Losses at the gene ends were 5 bases for V and 6 bases for J; bases not matched to a gene: 13. The CDR3, as DNA: TGTGCCAGCAGTACGGGACAGATGCGGGCTGGCGAGCAGTACTTC. This gives the protein CASSTGQMRAGEQYF.

V is TRBV4-1 and J is TRBJ1-1; D gene unclear. Trimming took 4 bases from V and 0 from J, leaving 6 bases between them. Germline CDR1 MGHRA, CDR2 YSYEKL. This CDR3 spans 13 amino acids. DNA for the CDR3: TGCGCCAGCAGCCTGGTAGTGAACACTGAAGCTTTCTTT. Translation: CASSLVVNTEAFF.

This chain connects TRBV5-5 to TRBJ1-2; D remains ambiguous. Germline values: CDR1 SGHKS, CDR2 YYEKEE (reference sequence). The V and J ends lost 1 base and 8 bases respectively, with 9 bases between them. This CDR3 has 12 residues. CDR3 nucleotide sequence: TGTGCCAGCAGCTTGCTCTTCGACGGCTACACCTTC. Its protein product is CASSLLFDGYTF. The full variable domain, with the rest looked up from reference TRBV5-5 and TRBJ1-2, is DAGVTQSPTHLIKTRGQQVTLRCSPISGHKSVSWYQQVLGQGPQFIFQYYEKEERGRGNFPDRFSARQFPNYSSELNVNALLLGDSALYLCASSLLFDGYTFGSGTRLTVV.

The chain links TRBV5-6 to TRBJ1-1; D possibly corresponds to TRBD1 (5 bases). This CDR3 has 14 amino acids. From germline, CDR1 is SGHDT and CDR2 YYEEEE. V lost 7 bases and J 0 bases, leaving 13 bases between the germline ends. The CDR3 spells CASGTTEMNTEAFF. The CDR3 nucleotides read TGTGCCAGCGGGACCACAGAGATGAACACTGAAGCTTTCTTT.

The rearrangement uses TRBV6-2 or TRBV6-3 and TRBJ2-7; 7 bases are shared with TRBD2. The CDR3 is made up of 18 amino acids. V dropped 2 bases and J dropped 0; count of bases not matched to a gene: 13. Germline CDR1 MNHEY, CDR2 SVGEGT. The CDR3 protein is CASSYPALTGTISYEQYF. CDR3 nucleotide sequence: TGTGCCAGCAGTTACCCCGCCTTGACGGGGACTATCTCCTACGAGCAGTACTTC.

CDR3 DNA sequence: TGTGCCTGGAGTGTAGGGACTAGCCCCTCCTACAATGAGCAGTTCTTC. Translation: CAWSVGTSPSYNEQFF. The rearrangement links TRBV30 to TRBJ2-1; 9 bases are shared with TRBD2. CDR3 size: 16 residues. V lost 0 bases to trimming and J lost 0 bases; unmatched junction nucleotides: 3. Germline values: CDR1 GTSNPN, CDR2 SVGIG (reference sequence).

The chain employs TRBV29-1 and TRBJ1-2; the D is unclear. This CDR3 comprises 13 residues. From germline, CDR1 is SQVTM and CDR2 ANQGSEA. V was cut by 4 bases and J by 3 bases, with 12 bases left in between. CDR3 in amino acids: CSVGREQDYGYTF. Written as DNA, the CDR3 is TGCAGCGTTGGTAGAGAGCAGGACTATGGCTACACCTTC.

The sample holds a few counts of this clone. The V call is TRBV12-3 or TRBV12-4, the J call TRBJ2-3; the D is unclear. The CDR3 covers 11 residues. The V end lost 4 bases, the J end lost 7 bases, and 6 bases lay between the germline ends. The CDR3 reads CASSSRYTQYF. The CDR3 nucleotides are TGTGCCAGCAGTTCGAGATATACGCAGTATTTT.

This rearrangement joins TRBV7-2 to TRBJ1-1, with 7 bases matching TRBD1. Looked up from germline, CDR1 is SGHTA and CDR2 is FQGNSA. J was trimmed by 2 bases and V by 5 bases; bases with no gene match: 11. The CDR3 has 16 amino acids. CDR3 bases: TGTGCCAGCAGCCCGAACGTAGGGACAGACAACACTGAAGCTTTCTTT. Its translation: CASSPNVGTDNTEAFF.